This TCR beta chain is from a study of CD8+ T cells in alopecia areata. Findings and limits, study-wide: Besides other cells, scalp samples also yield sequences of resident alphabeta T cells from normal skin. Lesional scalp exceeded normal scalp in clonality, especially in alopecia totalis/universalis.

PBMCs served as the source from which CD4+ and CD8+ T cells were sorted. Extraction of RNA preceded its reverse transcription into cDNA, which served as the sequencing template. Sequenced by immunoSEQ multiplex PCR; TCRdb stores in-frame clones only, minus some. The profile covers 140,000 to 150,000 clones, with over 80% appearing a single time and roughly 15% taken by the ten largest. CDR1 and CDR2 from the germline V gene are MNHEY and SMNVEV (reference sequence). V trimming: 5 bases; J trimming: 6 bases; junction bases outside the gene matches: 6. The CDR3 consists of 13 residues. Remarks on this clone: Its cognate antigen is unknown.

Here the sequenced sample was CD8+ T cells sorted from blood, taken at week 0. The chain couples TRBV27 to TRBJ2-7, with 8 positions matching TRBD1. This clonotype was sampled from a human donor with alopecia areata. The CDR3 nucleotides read TGTGCCAGCAGTGATCCAGGGGGCAGCGAGCAGTACTTC. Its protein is CASSDPGGSEQYF.